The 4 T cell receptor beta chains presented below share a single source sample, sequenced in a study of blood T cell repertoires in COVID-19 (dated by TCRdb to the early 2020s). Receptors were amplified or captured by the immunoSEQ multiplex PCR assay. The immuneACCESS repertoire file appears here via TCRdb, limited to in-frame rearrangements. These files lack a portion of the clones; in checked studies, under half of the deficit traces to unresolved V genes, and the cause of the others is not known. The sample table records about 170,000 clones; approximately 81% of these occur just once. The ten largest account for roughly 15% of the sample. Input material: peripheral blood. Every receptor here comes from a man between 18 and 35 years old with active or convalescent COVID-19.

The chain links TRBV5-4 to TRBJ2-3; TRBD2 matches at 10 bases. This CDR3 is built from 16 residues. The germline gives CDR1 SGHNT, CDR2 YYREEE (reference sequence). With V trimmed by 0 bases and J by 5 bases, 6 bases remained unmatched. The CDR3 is CASSLEASGGRDTQYF. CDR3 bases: TGTGCCAGCAGCTTGGAGGCTAGCGGGGGTAGAGATACGCAGTATTTT.

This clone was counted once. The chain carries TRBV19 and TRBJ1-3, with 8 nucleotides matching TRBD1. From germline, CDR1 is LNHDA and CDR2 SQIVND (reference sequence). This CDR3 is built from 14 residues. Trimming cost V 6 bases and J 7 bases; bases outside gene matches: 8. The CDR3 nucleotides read TGTGCCAGTAGGACCGGGACAGGAGGGAACACCATATATTTT. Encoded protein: CASRTGTGGNTIYF.

CDR3: CASSSLAGGPTDTQYF. The CDR3, as DNA: TGTGCCAGCAGTTCACTAGCGGGGGGGCCGACAGATACGCAGTATTTT. The chain joins TRBV2 to TRBJ2-3; 13 bases align to TRBD2. This CDR3 has 16 residues. In germline, CDR1 is SNHLY, CDR2 FYNNEI. V trimming: 5 bases; J trimming: 3 bases; junction bases outside the gene matches: 5.

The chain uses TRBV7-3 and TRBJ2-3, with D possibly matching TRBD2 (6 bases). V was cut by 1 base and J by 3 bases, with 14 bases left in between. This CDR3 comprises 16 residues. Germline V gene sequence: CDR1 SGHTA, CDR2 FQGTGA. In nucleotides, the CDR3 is TGTGCCAGCAGCTTAATGGGGGGAGTAAGGACAGATACGCAGTATTTT. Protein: CASSLMGGVRTDTQYF.